This T cell receptor beta chain was recovered during a study of T cells in Graves' hyperthyroidism and ophthalmopathy. Amplification yielded TCR beta CDR3 regions, with RNA transcripts as the source. A set of HTBI primers served as the primers for a first-round RT-PCR of the TCR CDR3. One entry per CDR3 protein, called by TCRdb with MiXCR from the multiplex PCR reads. The profile shows some 560,000 distinct CDR3 sequences, approximately 14% of them singletons. V lost 5 bases to trimming and J lost 10 bases, with 18 bases between them. The CDR3 has 14 residues. Germline-derived CDR1 and CDR2 are SQVTM and ANQGSEA. This clonotype was observed many times. Diagnoses were made from clinical symptoms, serum measures (thyroxine and TRAb), thyroid ultrasound and orbital computed tomography. A roughly 9.1 ml volume of fresh peripheral blood provided the PBMCs.

The rearrangement joins TRBV29-1 to TRBJ1-6; D gene uncertain. This TCR came from a woman aged 25 to 39 with Graves' hyperthyroidism. Sequencing was performed on blood. The CDR3, as DNA: TGCAGCGTTCACCCTCCCGGGGAAGTATCACCCCTCCACTTT. This sequence encodes CSVHPPGEVSPLHF.